These 18 T cell receptor beta chains originate from one sample sequenced in a study of blood T cell repertoires in COVID-19. Profiling relied on immunoSEQ multiplex PCR, and the TCRdb table lists in-frame clones only, not all of them. Among hundreds of thousands of clones listed, around nine tenths were seen once. Material for sequencing was peripheral blood. Receptor source: a human donor in a cohort sampled during active COVID-19.

This clone appeared a few times. The chain links TRBV30 to TRBJ1-1, with 8 bases that match TRBD1. The CDR3 is 14 amino acids. The germline gives CDR1 GTSNPN, CDR2 SVGIG (reference sequence). Trimming at V came to 5 bases and at J to 5 bases, leaving 10 bases not matched to a gene. The DNA for the CDR3 is TGTGCCTGGGAGCCCCAGGGGGCAAAAACTGAAGCTTTCTTT. The encoded protein is CAWEPQGAKTEAFF.

DNA of the CDR3: TGTGCCAGCTCACAACAGGGGGTTCCTTCCTACGAGCAGTACTTC. The encoded protein is CASSQQGVPSYEQYF. The chain carries TRBV18 and TRBJ2-7; 8 nucleotides agree with TRBD1. In germline, CDR1 is KGHSH, CDR2 LQKENI. The CDR3 runs 15 residues. Unmatched junction bases numbered 6, after V lost 4 bases and J lost 1 base.

The DNA for the CDR3 is TGTGCCAGTAGTATATCGGGGGACGGCTACTACGAGCAGTACTTC. This sequence encodes CASSISGDGYYEQYF. The chain uses TRBV19 and TRBJ2-7; tentatively, D is TRBD2 (6 bases). The CDR3 runs to 15 residues. Trimming left V 2 bases short and J 3 bases short, with 14 bases between. Germline assignment: CDR1 LNHDA and CDR2 SQIVND (reference sequence).

This chain links TRBV3-1 (or the pseudogene TRBV3-2) with TRBJ2-7; D remains unclear. This CDR3 region has 14 residues. The germline gives CDR1 LGHDT, CDR2 YNNKEL (reference sequence). The V end lost 0 bases, the J end lost 0 bases, and 6 bases lay between the germline ends. CDR3 coding DNA: TGTGCCAGCAGCCAAGATTCAATCTCCTACGAGCAGTACTTC. It codes for CASSQDSISYEQYF.

The chain joins TRBV5-1 to TRBJ2-7, with 8 bases fitting TRBD1. The CDR3 loop spans 12 amino acids. The ends lost 4 bases at V and 7 bases at J; junction bases unmatched: 4. CDR1 and CDR2 (germline): SGHRS, YFSETQ. The CDR3 nucleotides read TGCGCCAGCAGCGTAAGACAGGGGGAGCAGTACTTC. Its translation is CASSVRQGEQYF.

The gene calls are TRBV30 and TRBJ1-5; D uncertain. V was clipped by 1 base and J by 9 bases, with 10 bases between them. The CDR3 spans 12 residues. The V gene's germline CDR1 is GTSNPN and CDR2 SVGIG (reference sequence). CDR3 region: CAWSAPGRPQHF. DNA of the CDR3: TGTGCCTGGAGTGCTCCCGGGAGGCCCCAGCATTTT.

The chain employs TRBV7-2 and TRBJ2-7, with 7 bases matching TRBD1. V was clipped by 2 bases and J by 3 bases; unmatched bases: 10. The CDR3 runs to 16 residues. Germline lookup yields CDR1 SGHTA and CDR2 FQGNSA. Here the CDR3 reads CASSLPPPGQNYEQYF. Written as DNA, the CDR3 is TGTGCCAGCAGCTTACCCCCCCCGGGACAGAACTACGAGCAGTACTTC.

The genes are TRBV7-6 and TRBJ2-7; TRBD2 agrees at 9 bases. Germline trimming cut 3 bases from V and 2 bases from J; bases unmatched to any gene: 2. The CDR3 loop spans 14 amino acids. Germline V gene lookup returns CDR1 SGHVS and CDR2 FNYEAQ. The CDR3 here is CASSFSGRTYEQYF. For the CDR3, the DNA is TGTGCCAGCAGCTTTAGCGGGAGAACCTACGAGCAGTACTTC.

The gene calls are TRBV9 and TRBJ1-5; a weak D match, TRBD1 (5 bases). The CDR3 contains 13 residues. Trimming took off 7 bases at V and 7 bases at J, with 15 bases between the two ends. From germline, CDR1 is SGDLS and CDR2 YYNGEE. CDR3 nucleotides: TGTGCCAGCGGCCGGGACTCCTCCCAGCCCCAGCATTTT. As protein: CASGRDSSQPQHF.

The genes are TRBV19 and TRBJ2-6; D is unclear. Looked up from germline, CDR1 is LNHDA and CDR2 is SQIVND (reference sequence). The V end was cut by 3 bases, the J end by 1 base, with 4 bases between. The CDR3 length is 14 residues. The CDR3 loop reads CASSILSGANVLTF. CDR3 DNA sequence: TGTGCCAGTAGTATCCTATCTGGGGCCAACGTCCTGACTTTC.

The CDR3, as DNA: TGTGCCAGTAGTGTCACAGGGGCCGACACCATATATTTT. Protein: CASSVTGADTIYF. This chain connects TRBV19 to TRBJ1-3; 7 bases line up with TRBD1. With V trimmed by 5 bases and J by 8 bases, 6 bases remained unmatched. This CDR3 is built from 13 residues. Germline loops: CDR1 LNHDA, CDR2 SQIVND (reference sequence).

The DNA for the CDR3 is TGTGCCAGCAGTGGCAGACTAGGCGGGTCAGATACGCAGTATTTT. Its protein is CASSGRLGGSDTQYF. The V gene is TRBV2, the J gene TRBJ2-3; weak D call: TRBD2 (6 bases). The germline CDR1 and CDR2 sequences are SNHLY and FYNNEI. The V and J ends lost 4 bases and 4 bases respectively, with 15 bases between them. The CDR3 is made up of 15 amino acids. The full variable domain, rest sourced from reference TRBV2 and TRBJ2-3, is EPEVTQTPSHQVTQMGQEVILRCVPISNHLYFYWYRQILGQKVEFLVSFYNNEISEKSEIFDDQFSVERPDGSNFTLKIRSTKLEDSAMYFCASSGRLGGSDTQYFGPGTRLTVL.

The chain has TRBV11-2 and TRBJ2-4; 8 nucleotides match TRBD2. CDR1 SGHAT and CDR2 FQNNGV come from the germline V gene. The CDR3 loop spans 16 amino acids. J was trimmed by 8 bases and V by 5 bases; bases with no gene match: 14. DNA of the CDR3: TGTGCCAGCAGCCAATCCCGGACTAGCTGGGTAGACATTCAGTACTTC. Translated: CASSQSRTSWVDIQYF.

This chain links TRBV4-2 with TRBJ2-2; D remains ambiguous. V was pared by 1 base and J by 3 bases, with 9 bases between. The CDR3 consists of 15 residues. In germline, CDR1 is LGHNA, CDR2 YNFKEQ. CDR3 bases: TGTGCCAGCAGCCAAGCCTCCCTTGACACCGGGGAGCTGTTTTTT. Translating it yields CASSQASLDTGELFF.

The V and J genes are TRBV19 and TRBJ2-1; 7 bases are a match to TRBD1. The CDR3 is 14 amino acids. V dropped 7 bases and J dropped 4; count of bases not matched to a gene: 7. Per germline, CDR1 LNHDA and CDR2 SQIVND (reference sequence). In DNA form, the CDR3 reads TGTGCCAGTAAAGGCCAGGGGGAGTACAATGAGCAGTTCTTC. This gives the protein CASKGQGEYNEQFF.

The gene calls are TRBV6-6 and TRBJ2-5; D is unresolved. In germline, CDR1 is MNHNY, CDR2 SVGAGI (reference sequence). The CDR3 contains 11 residues. V lost 6 bases and J 2 bases, leaving 4 bases between the germline ends. The CDR3 DNA follows: TGTGCCAGCAGCCCTCAAGAGACCCAGTACTTC. It is translated as CASSPQETQYF.

This clone occurred once. CDR3 sequence (DNA): TGTGCCAGCAGCTTGGCCGAGGGGGCCAGCACAGATACGCAGTATTTT. As protein: CASSLAEGASTDTQYF. V gene TRBV5-8 combines with J gene TRBJ2-3; 7 positions match TRBD1. Germline V gene sequence: CDR1 SGHTS, CDR2 YDEGEE. The CDR3 length is 16 residues. V shed 0 bases and J 0 bases; nucleotides not matched to a gene: 4.

V is TRBV9 and J is TRBJ2-1; 7 nucleotides align to TRBD2. Trimming at V came to 4 bases and at J to 3 bases, leaving 13 bases not matched to a gene. CDR1 is SGDLS, CDR2 YYNGEE, per germline. This CDR3 is 17 amino acids long. The CDR3 loop is CASSSWVGGSYYNEQFF. CDR3 DNA: TGTGCCAGCAGCTCTTGGGTCGGCGGGAGCTACTACAATGAGCAGTTCTTC. The full variable domain, its missing parts supplied by reference TRBV9 and TRBJ2-1, is DSGVTQTPKHLITATGQRVTLRCSPRSGDLSVYWYQQSLDQGLQFLIQYYNGEERAKGNILERFSAQQFPDLHSELNLSSLELGDSALYFCASSSWVGGSYYNEQFFGPGTRLTVL.